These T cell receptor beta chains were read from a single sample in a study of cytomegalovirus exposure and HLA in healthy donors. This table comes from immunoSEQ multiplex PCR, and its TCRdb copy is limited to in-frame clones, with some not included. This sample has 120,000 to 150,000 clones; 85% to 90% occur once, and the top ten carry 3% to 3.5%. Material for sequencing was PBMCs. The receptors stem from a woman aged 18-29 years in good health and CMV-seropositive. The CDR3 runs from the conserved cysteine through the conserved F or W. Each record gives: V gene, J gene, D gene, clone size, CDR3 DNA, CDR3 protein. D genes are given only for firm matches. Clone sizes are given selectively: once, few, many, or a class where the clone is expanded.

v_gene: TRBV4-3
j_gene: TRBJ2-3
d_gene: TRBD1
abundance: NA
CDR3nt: TGCGCCAGCAGCCAGATGGACAGGGGAATAGGTACAGATACGCAGTATTTT
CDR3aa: CASSQMDRGIGTDTQYF

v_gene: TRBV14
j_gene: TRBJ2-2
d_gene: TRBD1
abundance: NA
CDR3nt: TGTGCCAGCAGCCAACCACTTACGGGACAGGGTCCCGGGGAGCTGTTTTTT
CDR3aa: CASSQPLTGQGPGELFF

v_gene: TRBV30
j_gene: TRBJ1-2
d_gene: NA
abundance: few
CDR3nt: TGTGCCTGGAGTTCAGACAGTTCCCCGTCGCACTATGGCTACACCTTC
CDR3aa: CAWSSDSSPSHYGYTF

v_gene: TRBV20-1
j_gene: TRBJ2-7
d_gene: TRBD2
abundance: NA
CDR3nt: TGCAGTGCGCGGACTAGCTACGAGCAGTACTTC
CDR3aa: CSARTSYEQYF

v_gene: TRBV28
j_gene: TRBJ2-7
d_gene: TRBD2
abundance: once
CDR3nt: TGTGCCAGCAGTCCACCTGGGCCCGGGACTAGCGGGAGCTTCGCCTACGAGCAGTACTTC
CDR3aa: CASSPPGPGTSGSFAYEQYF

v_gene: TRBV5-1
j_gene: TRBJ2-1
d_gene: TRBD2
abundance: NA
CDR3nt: TGCGCCAGCAGCTTGGAGCGGGTACTAGCGGGAGGTGATGAGCAGTTCTTC
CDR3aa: CASSLERVLAGGDEQFF

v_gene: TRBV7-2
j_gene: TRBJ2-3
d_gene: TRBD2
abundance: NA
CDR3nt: TGTGCCAGCAGCTTACGACTAGCGGGGTCAGATACGCAGTATTTT
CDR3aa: CASSLRLAGSDTQYF

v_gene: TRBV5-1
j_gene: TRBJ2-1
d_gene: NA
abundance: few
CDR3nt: TGCGCCAGCAGCTTAAACCGGGAGCAGTTCTTC
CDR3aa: CASSLNREQFF

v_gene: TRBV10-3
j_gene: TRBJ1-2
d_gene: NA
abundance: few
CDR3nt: TGTGCCATCAGTGAGCCAGGTAACTATGGCTACACCTTC
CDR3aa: CAISEPGNYGYTF

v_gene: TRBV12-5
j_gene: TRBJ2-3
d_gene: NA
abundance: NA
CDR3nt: TGTGCTAGTGGTTTGGTACTACGCCGGACAGATACGCAGTATTTT
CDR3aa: CASGLVLRRTDTQYF

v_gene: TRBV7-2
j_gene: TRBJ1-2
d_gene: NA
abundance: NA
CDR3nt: TGTGCCAGCAGCTTAAGACAGAACTATGGCTACACCTTC
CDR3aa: CASSLRQNYGYTF

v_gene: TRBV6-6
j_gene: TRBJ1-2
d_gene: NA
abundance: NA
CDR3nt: TGTGCCAGCAGCCCAGCGGCCACAGGGTATCGGGGCTACACCTTC
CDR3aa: CASSPAATGYRGYTF

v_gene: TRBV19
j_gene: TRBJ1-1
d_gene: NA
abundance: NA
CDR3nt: TGTGCCAGTAGGACAGGGAACACTGAAGCTTTCTTT
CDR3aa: CASRTGNTEAFF

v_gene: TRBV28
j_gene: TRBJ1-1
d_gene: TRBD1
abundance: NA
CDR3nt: TGTGCCAGCAGTGGTTGGACAGGGGACACTGAAGCTTTCTTT
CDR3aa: CASSGWTGDTEAFF

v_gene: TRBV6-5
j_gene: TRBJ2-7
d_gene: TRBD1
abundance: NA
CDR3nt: TGTGCCAGCAGTAGGGACAGCCTCAGCTCCTACGAGCAGTACTTC
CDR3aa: CASSRDSLSSYEQYF

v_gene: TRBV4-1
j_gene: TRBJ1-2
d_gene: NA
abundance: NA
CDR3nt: TGCGCCAGCAGCCAAGGCCAGAATAATAACTATGGCTACACCTTC
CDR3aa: CASSQGQNNNYGYTF

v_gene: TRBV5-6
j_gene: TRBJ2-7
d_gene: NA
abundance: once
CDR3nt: TGTGCCAGCAGCTTGGTTGGAGACGACGAGCAGTACTTC
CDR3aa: CASSLVGDDEQYF

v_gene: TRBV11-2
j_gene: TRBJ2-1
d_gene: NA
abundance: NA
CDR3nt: TGTGCCAGCAGCCACTATCGGGGACTTAAGAGCTCCTACAATGAGCAGTTCTTC
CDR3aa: CASSHYRGLKSSYNEQFF

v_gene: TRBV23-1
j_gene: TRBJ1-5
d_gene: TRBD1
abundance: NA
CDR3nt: TGCGCCAGCAGTCAAGGACAGGGACCTTCCAATCAGCCCCAGCATTTT
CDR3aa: CASSQGQGPSNQPQHF

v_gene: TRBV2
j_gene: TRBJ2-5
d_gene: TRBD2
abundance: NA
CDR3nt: TGTGCCAGCCGATCGAACAGGCGTCTAGCGGCAGCGGGGGGGCAAGAGACCCAGTACTTC
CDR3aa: CASRSNRRLAAAGGQETQYF

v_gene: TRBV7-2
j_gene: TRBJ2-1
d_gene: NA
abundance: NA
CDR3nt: TGTGCCAGCAGCTTCGCGCACCACAATGAGCAGTTCTTC
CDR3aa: CASSFAHHNEQFF

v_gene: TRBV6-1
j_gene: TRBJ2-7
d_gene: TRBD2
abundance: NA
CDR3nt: TGTGCCAGCAGTGGCCGTAATAGACCGGGAGGGACCTACGAGCAGTACTTC
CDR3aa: CASSGRNRPGGTYEQYF

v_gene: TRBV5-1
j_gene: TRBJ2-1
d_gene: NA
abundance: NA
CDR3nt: TGCGCCAGCAGCTTGGTTAGTTTAGACAATGAGCAGTTCTTC
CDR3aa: CASSLVSLDNEQFF

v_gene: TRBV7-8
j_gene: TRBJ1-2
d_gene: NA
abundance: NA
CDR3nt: TGTGCCAGCAGCTTACGCCCCAGGGAAGGGAGGGGTGGCTACACCTTC
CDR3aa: CASSLRPREGRGGYTF

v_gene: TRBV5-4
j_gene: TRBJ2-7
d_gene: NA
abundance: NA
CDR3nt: TGTGCCAGCAGCTTGTGGGGGGAAGAGCAGTACTTC
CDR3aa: CASSLWGEEQYF

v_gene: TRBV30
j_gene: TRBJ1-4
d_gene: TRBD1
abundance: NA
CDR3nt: TGTGCCTGGAGGGGGACAGGGTTCTCAACTAATGAAAAACTGTTTTTT
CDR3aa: CAWRGTGFSTNEKLFF

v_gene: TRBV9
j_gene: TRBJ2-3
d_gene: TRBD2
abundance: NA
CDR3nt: TGTGCCAGCACCCTAGCGGGAGGGCCTGGTACGCAGTATTTT
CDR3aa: CASTLAGGPGTQYF

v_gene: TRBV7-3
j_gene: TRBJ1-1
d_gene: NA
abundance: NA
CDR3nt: TGTGCCAGCAGCCAGGCGGGGAACACTGAAGCTTTCTTT
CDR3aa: CASSQAGNTEAFF

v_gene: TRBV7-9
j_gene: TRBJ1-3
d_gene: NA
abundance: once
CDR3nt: TGTGCCAGCAGCTTTTCGGCGGGACGGAACACCATATATTTT
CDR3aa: CASSFSAGRNTIYF

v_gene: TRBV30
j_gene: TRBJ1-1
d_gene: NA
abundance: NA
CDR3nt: TGTGCCTGGGGGGACAATCCGAACACTGAAGCTTTCTTT
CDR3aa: CAWGDNPNTEAFF

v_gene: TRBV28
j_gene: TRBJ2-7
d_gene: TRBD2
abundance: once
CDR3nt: TGTGCCAGCAGTGGGGGGGTGGTAAGCCTCGCCTACGAGCAGTACTTC
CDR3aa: CASSGGVVSLAYEQYF

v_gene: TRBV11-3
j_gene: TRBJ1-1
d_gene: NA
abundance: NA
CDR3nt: TGTGCCAGCAGCTTAGAACGGTACACTGAAGCTTTCTTT
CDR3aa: CASSLERYTEAFF

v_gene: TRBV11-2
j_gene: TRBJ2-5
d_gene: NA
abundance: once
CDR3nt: TGTGCCAGCAGCCAAACAACAGGGATTACGGAGACCCAGTACTTC
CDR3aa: CASSQTTGITETQYF

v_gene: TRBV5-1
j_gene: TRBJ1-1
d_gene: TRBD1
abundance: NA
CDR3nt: TGCGCCAGCAGCGGAGGGGACAGGGGGAATTCTGAAGCTTTCTTT
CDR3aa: CASSGGDRGNSEAFF

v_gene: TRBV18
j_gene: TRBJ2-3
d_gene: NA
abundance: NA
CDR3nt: TGTGCCAGCTCACCAGGCAGATTCACAGATACGCAGTATTTT
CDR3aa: CASSPGRFTDTQYF

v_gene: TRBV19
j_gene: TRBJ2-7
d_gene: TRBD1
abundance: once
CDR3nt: TGTGCCAGTAGTATTCACGGGACAGGGGGCGAGCAGTACTTC
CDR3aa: CASSIHGTGGEQYF

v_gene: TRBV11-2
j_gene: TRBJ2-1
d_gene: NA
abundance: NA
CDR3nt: TGTGCCAGCAGCTCCGACCGGGGTGAGCAGTTCTTC
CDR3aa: CASSSDRGEQFF

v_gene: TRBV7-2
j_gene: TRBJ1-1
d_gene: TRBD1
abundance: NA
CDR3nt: TGTGCCAGCAGCTTACAGGGGGCGGATGAAGCTTTCTTT
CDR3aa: CASSLQGADEAFF

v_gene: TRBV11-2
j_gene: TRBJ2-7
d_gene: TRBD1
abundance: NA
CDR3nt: TGTGCCAGCAGCTTAGGGACAGGCCCCTACGAGCAGTACTTC
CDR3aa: CASSLGTGPYEQYF

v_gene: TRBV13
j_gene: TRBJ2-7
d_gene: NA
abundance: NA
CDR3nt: TGTGCCAGCAGCTTTCTTAACGAGCAGTACTTC
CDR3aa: CASSFLNEQYF